Listed below are T cell receptor beta chains from one sample, sequenced in a study of T cell repertoires in cytomegalovirus infection. The antigens of these receptors remain unknown. TCRdb reprocessed the reads with MiXCR, giving one entry per CDR3 protein. In the table there are about 700,000 distinct CDR3 sequences, 30% to 40% of which are singletons. The source was cultured PBMCs, collected from culture after CMV antigen stimulation. These TCRs come from a human donor in good health (CMV status not recorded). Some clones in this sample may be carry-over from other donors' samples. CDR3s leave out the opening cysteine and the closing phenylalanine or tryptophan.

ASSIGTGVDTQY | TRBV19
ASSLDRPERAF | TRBV7-9
SATIIAGGPKETQY | TRBV20-1
ASSLSFLAVRGAQY | TRBV7-2
ASSFLLTDTQY | TRBV7-2
ASSLGVVAAVNYGYT | TRBV7-8
ATSDWTAEAF | TRBV24-1
ASSRPGVRDNEQF | TRBV11-2
ASSLTVGGVLAIQY | TRBV7-9
ASSLGGQLLSPLH | TRBV7-4
ASSMRTGSRGYYGYT | TRBV7-8
ASSRPPESHEQY | TRBV7-2
ASSLGPRDGNYGYT | TRBV7-2
ASSLLGEGLETQY | TRBV27
ASSPRLAGGLTDTQY | TRBV7-2